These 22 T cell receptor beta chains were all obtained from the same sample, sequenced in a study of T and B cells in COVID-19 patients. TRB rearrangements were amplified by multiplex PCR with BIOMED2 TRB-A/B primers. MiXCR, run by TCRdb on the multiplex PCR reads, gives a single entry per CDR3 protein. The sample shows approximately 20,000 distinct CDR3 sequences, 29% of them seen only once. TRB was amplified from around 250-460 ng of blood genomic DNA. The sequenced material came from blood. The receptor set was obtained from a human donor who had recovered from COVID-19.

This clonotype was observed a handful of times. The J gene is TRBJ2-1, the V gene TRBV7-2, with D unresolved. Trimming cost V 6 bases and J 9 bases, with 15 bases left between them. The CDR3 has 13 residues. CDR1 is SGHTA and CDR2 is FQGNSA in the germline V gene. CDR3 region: CASSPQTLGEQFF. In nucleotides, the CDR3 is TGTGCCAGCAGTCCCCAGACCCTGGGTGAGCAGTTCTTC. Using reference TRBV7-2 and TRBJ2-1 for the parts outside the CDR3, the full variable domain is GAGVSQSPSNKVTEKGKDVELRCDPISGHTALYWYRQSLGQGLEFLIYFQGNSAPDKSGLPSDRFSAERTGGSVSTLTIQRTQQEDSAVYLCASSPQTLGEQFFGPGTRLTVL.

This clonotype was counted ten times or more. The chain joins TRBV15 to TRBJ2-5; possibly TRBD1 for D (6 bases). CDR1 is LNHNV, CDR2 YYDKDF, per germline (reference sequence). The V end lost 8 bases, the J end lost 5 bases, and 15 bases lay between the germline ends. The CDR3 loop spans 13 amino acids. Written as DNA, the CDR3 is TGTGCCACCTCCGGGACAAACGCCGAGACCCAGTACTTC. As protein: CATSGTNAETQYF.

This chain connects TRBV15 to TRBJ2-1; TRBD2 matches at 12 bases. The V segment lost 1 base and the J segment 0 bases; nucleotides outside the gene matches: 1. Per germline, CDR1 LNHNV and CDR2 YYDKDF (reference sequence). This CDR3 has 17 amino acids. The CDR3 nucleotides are TGTGCCACCAGCAGAGTGACTAGCGGGAGCTCCTACAATGAGCAGTTCTTC. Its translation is CATSRVTSGSSYNEQFF. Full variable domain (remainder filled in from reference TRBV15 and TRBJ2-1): DAMVIQNPRYQVTQFGKPVTLSCSQTLNHNVMYWYQQKSSQAPKLLFHYYDKDFNNEADTPDNFQSRRPNTSFCFLDIRSPGLGDTAMYLCATSRVTSGSSYNEQFFGPGTRLTVL.

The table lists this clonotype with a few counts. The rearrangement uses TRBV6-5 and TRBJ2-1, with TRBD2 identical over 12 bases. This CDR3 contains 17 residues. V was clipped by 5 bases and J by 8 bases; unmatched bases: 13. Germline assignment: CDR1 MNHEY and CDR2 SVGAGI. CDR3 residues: CASSERLAGGPSDEQFF. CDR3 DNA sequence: TGTGCCAGCAGTGAAAGGCTAGCGGGGGGGCCGTCGGATGAGCAGTTCTTC.

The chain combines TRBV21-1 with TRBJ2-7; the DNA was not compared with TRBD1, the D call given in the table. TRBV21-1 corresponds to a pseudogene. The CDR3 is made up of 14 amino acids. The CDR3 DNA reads TGTGCCAGCAGCGGACGGACTGGGGGGTACGAGCAGTACTTC. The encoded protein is CASSGRTGGYEQYF.

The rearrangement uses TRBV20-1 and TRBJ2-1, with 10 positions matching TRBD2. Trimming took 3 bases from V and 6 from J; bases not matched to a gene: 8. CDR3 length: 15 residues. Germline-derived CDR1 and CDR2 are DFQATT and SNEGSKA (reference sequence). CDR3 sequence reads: CSASPSGRYRNEQFF. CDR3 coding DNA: TGCAGTGCTAGCCCTAGCGGGAGATACCGCAATGAGCAGTTCTTC.

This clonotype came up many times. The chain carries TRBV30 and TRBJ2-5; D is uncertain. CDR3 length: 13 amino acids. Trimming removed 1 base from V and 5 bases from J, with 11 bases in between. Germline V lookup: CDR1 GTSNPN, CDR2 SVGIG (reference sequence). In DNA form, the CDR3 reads TGTGCCTGGAGTGCCCTCTTCGGGGAGACCCAGTACTTC. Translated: CAWSALFGETQYF.

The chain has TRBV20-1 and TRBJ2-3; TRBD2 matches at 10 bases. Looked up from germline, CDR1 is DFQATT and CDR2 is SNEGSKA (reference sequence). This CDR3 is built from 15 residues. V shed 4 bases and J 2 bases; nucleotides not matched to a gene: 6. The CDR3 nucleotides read TGCAGTGCTACCAGGACTAGCGGACTCACAGATACGCAGTATTTT. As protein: CSATRTSGLTDTQYF.

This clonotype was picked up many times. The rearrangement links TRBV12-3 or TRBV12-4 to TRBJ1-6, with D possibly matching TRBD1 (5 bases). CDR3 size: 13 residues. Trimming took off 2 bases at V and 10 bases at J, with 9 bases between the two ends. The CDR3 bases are TGTGCCAGCAGTTTACAGGGAGGATCACCCCTCCACTTT. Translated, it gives CASSLQGGSPLHF.

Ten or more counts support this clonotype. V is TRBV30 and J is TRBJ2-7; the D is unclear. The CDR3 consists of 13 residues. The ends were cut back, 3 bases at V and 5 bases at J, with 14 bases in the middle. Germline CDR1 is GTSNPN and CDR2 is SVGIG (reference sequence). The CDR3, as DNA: TGTGCCTGGAGGGCCATGTGGGCCAACGAGCAGTACTTC. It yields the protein CAWRAMWANEQYF.

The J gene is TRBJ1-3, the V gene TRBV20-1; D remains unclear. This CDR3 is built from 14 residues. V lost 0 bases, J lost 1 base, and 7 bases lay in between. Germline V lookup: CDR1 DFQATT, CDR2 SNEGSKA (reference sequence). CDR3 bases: TGCAGTGCTAGAGATCACAGTTCTGGAAACACCATATATTTT. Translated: CSARDHSSGNTIYF.

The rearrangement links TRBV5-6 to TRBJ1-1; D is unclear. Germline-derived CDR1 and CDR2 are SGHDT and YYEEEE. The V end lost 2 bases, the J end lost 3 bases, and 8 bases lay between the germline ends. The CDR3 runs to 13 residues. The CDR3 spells CASSFQADTEAFF. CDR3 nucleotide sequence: TGTGCCAGCAGCTTCCAGGCCGACACTGAAGCTTTCTTT.

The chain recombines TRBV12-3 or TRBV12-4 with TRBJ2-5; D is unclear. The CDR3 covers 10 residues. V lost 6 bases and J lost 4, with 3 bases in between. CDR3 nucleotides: TGTGCCAGCAGCGGAGAGACCCAGTACTTC. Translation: CASSGETQYF.

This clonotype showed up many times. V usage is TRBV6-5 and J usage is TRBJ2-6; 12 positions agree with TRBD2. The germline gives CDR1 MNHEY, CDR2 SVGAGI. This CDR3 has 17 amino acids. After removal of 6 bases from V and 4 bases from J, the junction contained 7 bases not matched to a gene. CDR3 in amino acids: CASRPGTSGSGANVLTF. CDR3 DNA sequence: TGTGCCAGCAGACCCGGGACTAGCGGGTCCGGGGCCAACGTCCTGACTTTC.

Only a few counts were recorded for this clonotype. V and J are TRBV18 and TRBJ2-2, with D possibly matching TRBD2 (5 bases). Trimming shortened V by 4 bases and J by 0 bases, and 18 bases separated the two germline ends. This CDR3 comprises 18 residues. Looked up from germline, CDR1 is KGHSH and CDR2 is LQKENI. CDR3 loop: CASSHPQDFEANTGELFF. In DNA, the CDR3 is TGTGCCAGCTCACACCCGCAGGACTTTGAGGCGAACACCGGGGAGCTGTTTTTT.

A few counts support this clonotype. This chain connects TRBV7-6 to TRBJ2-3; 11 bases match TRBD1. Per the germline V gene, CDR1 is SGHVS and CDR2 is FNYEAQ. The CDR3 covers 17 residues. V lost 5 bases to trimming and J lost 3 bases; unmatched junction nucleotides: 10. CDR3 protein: CASSPNVWDRGTDTQYF. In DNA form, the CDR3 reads TGTGCCAGCAGCCCAAACGTGTGGGACAGGGGGACAGATACGCAGTATTTT.

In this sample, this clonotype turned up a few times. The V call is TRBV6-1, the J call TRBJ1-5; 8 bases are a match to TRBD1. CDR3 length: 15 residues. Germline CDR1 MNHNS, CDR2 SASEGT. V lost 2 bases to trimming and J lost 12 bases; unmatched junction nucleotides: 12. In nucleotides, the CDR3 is TGTGCCAGCAGTGAACCCGGGACAGGCTTAGGGGTCCAGCATTTT. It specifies CASSEPGTGLGVQHF.

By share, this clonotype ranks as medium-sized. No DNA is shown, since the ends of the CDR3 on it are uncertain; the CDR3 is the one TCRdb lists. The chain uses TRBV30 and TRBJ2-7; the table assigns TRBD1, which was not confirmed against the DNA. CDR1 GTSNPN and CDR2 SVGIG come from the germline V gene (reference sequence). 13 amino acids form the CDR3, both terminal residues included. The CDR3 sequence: CAWSVVGGGTWYF.

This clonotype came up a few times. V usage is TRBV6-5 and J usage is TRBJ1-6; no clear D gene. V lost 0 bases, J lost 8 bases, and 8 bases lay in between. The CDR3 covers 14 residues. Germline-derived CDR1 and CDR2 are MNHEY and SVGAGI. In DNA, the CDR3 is TGTGCCAGCAGTTACTCCGGTAGCCATTCACCCCTCCACTTT. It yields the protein CASSYSGSHSPLHF.

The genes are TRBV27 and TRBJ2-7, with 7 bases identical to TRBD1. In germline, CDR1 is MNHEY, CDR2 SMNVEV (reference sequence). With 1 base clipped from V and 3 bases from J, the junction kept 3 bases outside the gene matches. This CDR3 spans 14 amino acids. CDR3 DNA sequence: TGTGCCAGCAGTTTATGGGACAGACACTACGAGCAGTACTTC. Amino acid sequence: CASSLWDRHYEQYF.

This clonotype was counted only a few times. The CDR3 nucleotides are TGTGCCAGCAGCCCACCAAGACTAGCGGGGACAGATACGCAGTATTTT. Amino acid sequence: CASSPPRLAGTDTQYF. The chain links TRBV5-4 to TRBJ2-3; 11 bases are a match to TRBD2. V shed 4 bases and J 3 bases; nucleotides not matched to a gene: 7. The CDR3 spans 16 residues. Germline CDR1 and CDR2: SGHNT and YYREEE (reference sequence).

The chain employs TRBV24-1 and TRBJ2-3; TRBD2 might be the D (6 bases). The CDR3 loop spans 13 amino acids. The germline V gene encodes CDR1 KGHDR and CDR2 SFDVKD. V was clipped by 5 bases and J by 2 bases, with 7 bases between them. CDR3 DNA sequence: TGTGCCACCAGTGGCGGGGCCACAGATACGCAGTATTTT. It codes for CATSGGATDTQYF.